These T cell receptor beta chains were read from a single sample in a study of human versus mouse CDR3 diversity and MHC coevolution. Assay used: immunoSEQ multiplex PCR; TCRdb lists only in-frame clones, some missing. Altogether about 77,000 clones are present, approximately 90% being singletons, with the ten largest covering over 0.12%. Input material: naive CD4+ T cells from blood. The receptors here all came from a person aged 30 to 69 in good health. The CDR3 runs from the conserved cysteine through the conserved F or W. D genes are given only for firm matches. Size tells how often a clone was seen (once, few, many) or the class of an expanded clone, and some rows leave it out.

clone size: .; D gene: .; J gene: TRBJ1-2; V gene: TRBV19; CDR3 DNA: TGTGCCAGTACCTCGCGATGGGCGGGTGACTATGGCTACACCTTC; CDR3 protein: CASTSRWAGDYGYTF
clone size: .; D gene: TRBD1; J gene: TRBJ2-7; V gene: TRBV2; CDR3 DNA: TGTGCCAGCCACAGACAGGGACAGGGGGCAACCGAGCAGTACTTC; CDR3 protein: CASHRQGQGATEQYF
clone size: .; D gene: .; J gene: TRBJ1-4; V gene: TRBV9; CDR3 DNA: TGTGCCAGCAGCGTTAGCCAGGGTCGGGAAAAACTGTTTTTT; CDR3 protein: CASSVSQGREKLFF
clone size: once; D gene: TRBD2; J gene: TRBJ2-5; V gene: TRBV19; CDR3 DNA: TGTGCCAGTAGTATAGGGGGACTACATTCGGAGACCCAGTACTTC; CDR3 protein: CASSIGGLHSETQYF
clone size: .; D gene: TRBD1; J gene: TRBJ1-4; V gene: TRBV5-6; CDR3 DNA: TGTGCCAGCAGCTCAGGGACAGGGGGTGAAAAACTGTTTTTT; CDR3 protein: CASSSGTGGEKLFF
clone size: .; D gene: .; J gene: TRBJ2-3; V gene: TRBV4-1; CDR3 DNA: TGCGCCAGCAGCCAAGATCCCACTAGCACAGATACGCAGTATTTT; CDR3 protein: CASSQDPTSTDTQYF
clone size: .; D gene: .; J gene: TRBJ2-1; V gene: TRBV29-1; CDR3 DNA: TGCAGCGTTGATGTTAATAGCAATGAGCAGTTCTTC; CDR3 protein: CSVDVNSNEQFF
clone size: .; D gene: .; J gene: TRBJ1-2; V gene: TRBV28; CDR3 DNA: TGTGCCAGCAGTTTTCGGCGCCCCACCAGACAGGACTTTAACTATGGCTACACCTTC; CDR3 protein: CASSFRRPTRQDFNYGYTF
clone size: .; D gene: .; J gene: TRBJ1-1; V gene: TRBV28; CDR3 DNA: TGTGCCAGCAGTCCAAATAACTACCCGAACACTGAAGCTTTCTTT; CDR3 protein: CASSPNNYPNTEAFF
clone size: .; D gene: .; J gene: TRBJ2-1; V gene: TRBV7-9; CDR3 DNA: TGTGCCAGCAGCTTAGTTGCCTCCTCGCGGTATAATGAGCAGTTCTTC; CDR3 protein: CASSLVASSRYNEQFF
clone size: .; D gene: TRBD1; J gene: TRBJ1-1; V gene: TRBV6-1; CDR3 DNA: TGTGCCAGCAGTACCCAAATCGGGACAGTTGAAGCTTTCTTT; CDR3 protein: CASSTQIGTVEAFF
clone size: .; D gene: .; J gene: TRBJ1-1; V gene: TRBV30; CDR3 DNA: TGTGCCTGGAAGGCTTTGGCCAGGGTCACTGAAGCTTTCTTT; CDR3 protein: CAWKALARVTEAFF
clone size: .; D gene: .; J gene: TRBJ2-7; V gene: TRBV5-1; CDR3 DNA: TGCGCCAGCAGCTTGTGGGCAGGGGACGAGCAGTACTTC; CDR3 protein: CASSLWAGDEQYF
clone size: .; D gene: TRBD2; J gene: TRBJ2-7; V gene: TRBV28; CDR3 DNA: TGTGCCAGCAGGGCCCCTAGCGGGGGAGAATCCTACGAGCAGTACTTC; CDR3 protein: CASRAPSGGESYEQYF
clone size: .; D gene: .; J gene: TRBJ1-1; V gene: TRBV7-9; CDR3 DNA: TGTGCCAGCAGCCCCGTTAGGAACACTGAAGCTTTCTTT; CDR3 protein: CASSPVRNTEAFF
clone size: .; D gene: .; J gene: TRBJ1-4; V gene: TRBV19; CDR3 DNA: TGTGCCAGTAGGCACAGGGATAACGAAAAACTGTTTTTT; CDR3 protein: CASRHRDNEKLFF
clone size: .; D gene: .; J gene: TRBJ1-6; V gene: TRBV2; CDR3 DNA: TGTGCCACCAGACTAGCTTCACCCCTCCACTTT; CDR3 protein: CATRLASPLHF
clone size: few; D gene: .; J gene: TRBJ1-3; V gene: TRBV10-2; CDR3 DNA: TGCGCCAGCAGGGGGGACATTTACTCTGGAAACACCATATATTTT; CDR3 protein: CASRGDIYSGNTIYF
clone size: .; D gene: TRBD1; J gene: TRBJ2-3; V gene: TRBV30; CDR3 DNA: TGTGCCTGGAGTAAACAGGGGACAGATACGCAGTATTTT; CDR3 protein: CAWSKQGTDTQYF
clone size: .; D gene: .; J gene: TRBJ2-1; V gene: TRBV5-1; CDR3 DNA: TGCGCCAGCAGCTTGACAGGGAACAATGAGCAGTTCTTC; CDR3 protein: CASSLTGNNEQFF
clone size: .; D gene: TRBD1; J gene: TRBJ1-1; V gene: TRBV4-1; CDR3 DNA: TGCGCCAGCAGCCAACCCGACAGGGGCTACACTGAAGCTTTCTTT; CDR3 protein: CASSQPDRGYTEAFF